This T cell receptor (beta chain) derives from a study of blood T cell repertoires in COVID-19. Germline lookup yields CDR1 LGHNA and CDR2 YSLEER. The V end was cut by 1 base, the J end by 4 bases, with 10 bases between. The CDR3 has 15 residues. Generated by immunoSEQ multiplex PCR, the TCRdb table keeps only in-frame clones and is missing some. The table has approximately 290,000 clones, 87% seen once. The chain has TRBV4-3 and TRBJ1-4; D not resolved. This TCR came from a man between 18 and 29 years old with active or convalescent COVID-19. Input material: peripheral blood. CDR3: CASSQVAAVNEKLFF. The CDR3 nucleotides are TGCGCCAGCAGCCAAGTAGCGGCAGTTAATGAAAAACTGTTTTTT.